This entry describes one TCR beta chain. The antigen is undetermined. Preparation of TRB cDNA libraries relied on 5' RACE carrying UMI labels. One entry per CDR3 protein, without DNA, is what TCRdb gives after re-calling the 5' RACE reads. The sample includes about 120,000 distinct CDR3 sequences. This sample stems from a study of CXCR3-negative and CXCR3-positive naive CD8 T cells. This CDR3 is built from 17 residues. Overall study findings and caveats: When CXCR3-positive naive cells were set against CXCR3-negative naive cells, the former had more hydrophobic TRB CDR3s.

The clonotype was recovered from a human donor in good health. Some clones in this sample may be carry-over from other donors' samples. Sequencing was performed on naive CXCR3+ CD8+ T cells from blood. Specified subset: CD45RO-CCR7+CD27+CD95- naive CD8+ T cells expressing CXCR3 (TNR3+). V and J are TRBV12-3 or TRBV12-4 and TRBJ2-5; the TCRdb call, TRBD1, lacks DNA for checking. CDR3 sequence reads: CASSFMDKNRVRGTQYF.